Listed below are T cell receptor beta chains from one sample, sequenced in a study of spatial heterogeneity in lung cancer. MiXCR, run by TCRdb on the 5' RACE reads, gives a single entry per CDR3 protein. Among thousands of distinct CDR3 sequences listed, about 9.4% were seen once. The sample in question was normal lung tissue next to the tumor, obtained at surgery. The receptor set was obtained from a male donor with early-stage non-small cell lung cancer. Both conserved end residues are part of each CDR3. Fields, in order: J gene, V gene, CDR3 protein.

TRBJ2-7 | TRBV6-2/TRBV6-3 | CASSRYGEQYF
TRBJ1-5 | TRBV7-6 | CASSLDTNQPQHF
TRBJ2-4 | TRBV6-2/TRBV6-3 | CASSYVPGEGGGAKNIQYF
TRBJ2-1 | TRBV2 | CASSDHLSEQFF
TRBJ2-1 | TRBV5-1 | CASSAPPGTGGVNEQFF
TRBJ2-7 | TRBV27 | CASSLSLSYEQYF
TRBJ1-1 | TRBV4-1 | CASSHGVGHMNTEAFF
TRBJ2-7 | TRBV30 | CAWSSGYEQYF
TRBJ2-2 | TRBV2 | CASSRDINTGELFF
TRBJ2-3 | TRBV2 | CASSGGWLPQGSDTQYF
TRBJ1-1 | TRBV9 | CASSPRQGLNTEAFF
TRBJ2-1 | TRBV20-1 | CSARVGIPLGEQFF
TRBJ1-2 | TRBV9 | CASSVAEYRGLNYGYTF
TRBJ1-5 | TRBV7-9 | CASSLGEGGTVNQPQHF
TRBJ2-5 | TRBV2 | CASHNRASAQETQYF
TRBJ1-2 | TRBV6-5 | CASRQTEYYGYTF
TRBJ1-2 | TRBV7-9 | CASTDTYGYTF
TRBJ2-7 | TRBV30 | CAWKDRSYEQYF
TRBJ2-7 | TRBV5-1 | CASSLGREREQYF
TRBJ2-7 | TRBV6-2/TRBV6-3 | CASSSRGQEDYEQYF
TRBJ1-1 | TRBV4-1 | CASSQYTGVTEAFF
TRBJ2-1 | TRBV12-3/TRBV12-4 | CASRSGTSGNNEQFF
TRBJ2-5 | TRBV7-2 | CASSPQVGGQETQYF
TRBJ2-4 | TRBV7-2 | CASSFPLGQGQAQYF
TRBJ1-2 | TRBV19 | CASSPTGSFGYTF
TRBJ2-1 | TRBV29-1 | CSVVNNEQFF
TRBJ2-3 | TRBV5-1 | CASSVGSADTQYF
TRBJ2-7 | TRBV4-1 | CASSQVLIRGDEQYF